These 25 T cell receptor beta chains were all obtained from the same sample, sequenced in a study of response to subunit inactivated influenza vaccine. Via MiXCR, TCRdb re-called the RT-PCR reads, giving one row per CDR3 protein. Among fewer than 700,000 distinct CDR3 sequences listed, 10% to 15% were seen once. Sequencing was performed on PBMCs from blood, taken more than 35 days after vaccination. The source of these receptors is a man aged 45 to 65 who received an inactivated influenza vaccine.

This clonotype was recorded a few times. This chain connects TRBV18 to TRBJ2-3, with D perhaps being TRBD1 or TRBD2 (6 bases each). With 0 bases removed from V and 0 bases from J, the gap between germline ends came to 10 bases. The CDR3 length is 16 residues. In germline, CDR1 is KGHSH, CDR2 LQKENI. CDR3 residues: CASSPPRGRSTDTQYF. CDR3 nucleotides: TGTGCCAGCTCACCACCGAGGGGGAGGAGCACAGATACGCAGTATTTT.

Concerning this clonotype: Compared with germline, one end of the junction differs, possibly owing to a read error. The V gene is TRBV20-1, the J gene TRBJ2-7; D possibly matches TRBD1 or TRBD2 (5 bases each). This CDR3 is 16 amino acids long. Germline CDR1 and CDR2: DFQATT and SNEGSKA (reference sequence). The CDR3 region has the DNA TGCTGTGCTAGACCTAGCTCGGCAGGGCAACTCTACGAGCAGTACTTC. Residues: CCARPSSAGQLYEQYF.

This clonotype was detected only a few times. The V and J genes are TRBV5-1 and TRBJ2-7; 9 nucleotides agree with TRBD1. The CDR3 length is 14 residues. The V gene's germline CDR1 is SGHRS and CDR2 YFSETQ. V shed 2 bases, J shed 6 bases, and the junction held 6 bases outside the gene matches. CDR3 loop: CASSLGDRVVEQYF. CDR3 coding DNA: TGCGCCAGCAGCTTAGGGGACAGGGTCGTCGAGCAGTACTTC.

The chain has TRBV7-9 and TRBJ2-1; 11 bases map to TRBD2. Germline assignment: CDR1 SEHNR and CDR2 FQNEAQ (reference sequence). This CDR3 region has 15 residues. Trimming took 6 bases from V and 12 from J; bases not matched to a gene: 13. The CDR3 loop is CASRNGTSGFRGQFF. CDR3 bases: TGTGCCAGCAGAAACGGGACTAGCGGCTTTAGGGGGCAGTTCTTC.

This clonotype was detected only a few times. This sequence joins TRBV20-1 and TRBJ2-5; no firm D call. CDR1 and CDR2 (germline): DFQATT, SNEGSKA (reference sequence). The CDR3 contains 13 residues. V dropped 3 bases and J dropped 2 bases, with 10 bases sitting between them. The CDR3 is CSARGQAQETQYF. The CDR3 DNA reads TGCAGTGCTAGGGGCCAGGCACAAGAGACCCAGTACTTC.

This clonotype was counted ten times or more. V usage is TRBV4-3 and J usage is TRBJ1-1, with D unclear. V was shortened by 0 bases and J by 8 bases, with 10 bases between the two germline ends. The CDR3 covers 13 residues. Germline V lookup: CDR1 LGHNA, CDR2 YSLEER. In DNA, the CDR3 is TGCGCCAGCAGCCAAGATATAGCAGGAGAAGCTTTCTTT. Protein: CASSQDIAGEAFF.

This clonotype showed up many times. The rearrangement joins TRBV7-2 to TRBJ2-7; D gene uncertain. The ends were cut back, 1 base at V and 4 bases at J, with 11 bases in the middle. Germline V gene data show CDR1 as SGHTA and CDR2 as FQGNSA. The CDR3 has 14 amino acids. In DNA, the CDR3 is TGTGCCAGCAGCTTAGTCCCAGGTCGGTACGAGCAGTACTTC. It yields the protein CASSLVPGRYEQYF.

V and J are TRBV29-1 and TRBJ2-7, with D maybe TRBD2 (5 bases). CDR3 length: 15 amino acids. Trimming left V 2 bases short and J 0 bases short, with 14 bases between. Germline lookup yields CDR1 SQVTM and CDR2 ANQGSEA. The CDR3 nucleotides read TGCAGCGTTGAACGCGTTGGGGAGAGCTCCTACGAGCAGTACTTC. Its translation: CSVERVGESSYEQYF.

This clonotype was detected ten times or more. The chain recombines TRBV19 with TRBJ1-1; maybe TRBD1 (5 bases). Germline CDR1 is LNHDA and CDR2 is SQIVND (reference sequence). V was shortened by 4 bases and J by 9 bases, with 12 bases between the two germline ends. There are 12 residues in the CDR3. CDR3 loop: CASSKGPGQAFF. CDR3 DNA sequence: TGTGCCAGTAGTAAGGGGCCCGGCCAAGCTTTCTTT.

This clonotype came up many times. The chain combines TRBV20-1 with TRBJ1-5; D is ambiguous. The germline V gene has CDR1 DFQATT and CDR2 SNEGSKA (reference sequence). V lost 3 bases to trimming and J lost 2 bases, with 8 bases between them. This CDR3 comprises 13 residues. For the CDR3, the DNA is TGCAGTGCTAGTAGAGGGCGCAATCAGCCCCAGCATTTT. Translating it yields CSASRGRNQPQHF.

There are a few counts of this clonotype. The CDR3 protein is CASSPVAGAPGELFF. Written as DNA, the CDR3 is TGTGCCAGCAGCCCCGTAGCGGGGGCCCCCGGGGAGCTGTTTTTT. The chain has TRBV5-6 and TRBJ2-2, with TRBD2 matching over 9 bases. V gave up 4 bases and J gave up 6 bases; unmatched junction bases: 7. Germline V gives CDR1 SGHDT, CDR2 YYEEEE. This CDR3 spans 15 amino acids.

This clonotype came up many times. The J gene is TRBJ2-2, the V gene TRBV6-5; D gene ambiguous. The V and J ends lost 0 bases and 6 bases respectively, with 2 bases between them. CDR1 and CDR2 from the germline V gene are MNHEY and SVGAGI. This CDR3 has 12 amino acids. CDR3 sequence reads: CASSYSAGELFF. CDR3 coding DNA: TGTGCCAGCAGTTACTCAGCCGGGGAGCTGTTTTTT.

The V and J genes are TRBV7-8 and TRBJ1-5; D is unresolved. The V end was cut by 2 bases, the J end by 4 bases, with 15 bases between. The germline CDR1 and CDR2 sequences are SGHVS and FQNEAQ. CDR3 length equals 16 residues. DNA for the CDR3: TGTGCCAGCAGCTTAAGAGGTCCCTCGGAGAATCAGCCCCAGCATTTT. Translation gives CASSLRGPSENQPQHF.

This chain joins TRBV29-1 and TRBJ2-1; 7 nucleotides line up with TRBD2. This CDR3 spans 15 amino acids. Per the germline V gene, CDR1 is SQVTM and CDR2 is ANQGSEA. With V trimmed by 5 bases and J by 0 bases, 7 bases remained unmatched. CDR3 in amino acids: CSVHPSGPSYNEQFF. The CDR3 bases are TGCAGCGTTCACCCTAGCGGCCCCTCCTACAATGAGCAGTTCTTC.

This clonotype was counted between two and nine times. The chain couples TRBV5-1 to TRBJ2-3, with 8 bases matching TRBD1. There are 16 residues in the CDR3. V was clipped by 0 bases and J by 2 bases; unmatched bases: 5. Germline CDR1 is SGHRS and CDR2 is YFSETQ. The CDR3 nucleotides are TGCGCCAGCAGCTTGGGGGGGACAGGCCCCACAGATACGCAGTATTTT. Translating gives CASSLGGTGPTDTQYF.

This clonotype was detected only a few times. The chain uses TRBV9 and TRBJ2-3; TRBD1 matches at 8 bases. The CDR3 extends over 15 amino acids. With V trimmed by 4 bases and J by 5 bases, 9 bases remained unmatched. CDR1 and CDR2 (germline): SGDLS, YYNGEE. The CDR3 is CASSPWGGTGDTQYF. CDR3 nucleotides: TGTGCCAGCAGCCCATGGGGCGGGACAGGAGATACGCAGTATTTT.

The V gene is TRBV5-1, the J gene TRBJ2-3; a possible D gene is TRBD2 (6 bases). In germline, CDR1 is SGHRS, CDR2 YFSETQ. Between the trimmed V and J ends, which lost 1 base and 0 bases, there was a span of 12 bases. The CDR3 is 16 amino acids. The CDR3: CASSLSAGTSTDTQYF. The DNA for the CDR3 is TGCGCCAGCAGCTTGTCAGCGGGTACTAGCACAGATACGCAGTATTTT. Combining the CDR3 with reference TRBV5-1 and TRBJ2-3 gives the whole variable domain KAGVTQTPRYLIKTRGQQVTLSCSPISGHRSVSWYQQTPGQGLQFLFEYFSETQRNKGNFPGRFSGRQFSNSRSEMNVSTLELGDSALYLCASSLSAGTSTDTQYFGPGTRLTVL.

This clonotype was counted a few times. The chain joins TRBV5-1 to TRBJ2-3, with TRBD2 matching over 7 bases. The CDR3 is 14 residues long. Germline V CDR1 and CDR2: SGHRS, YFSETQ. V was pared by 3 bases and J by 2 bases, with 3 bases of the junction left unmatched. As DNA, the CDR3 is TGCGCCAGCAGCTCAGCGGGGCCCACAGATACGCAGTATTTT. Translating gives CASSSAGPTDTQYF.

This clonotype was counted at least ten times. V usage is TRBV12-3 or TRBV12-4 and J usage is TRBJ1-1; no clear D. This CDR3 has 14 residues. V lost 6 bases and J lost 1, with 12 bases in between. CDR3 bases: TGTGCCAGCAGCCTCAGCCGAAGGAACACTGAAGCTTTCTTT. Protein sequence: CASSLSRRNTEAFF.

This clonotype was seen a handful of times. V is TRBV6-5 and J is TRBJ1-2; TRBD1 might be the D (5 bases). CDR1 MNHEY and CDR2 SVGAGI come from the germline V gene. Between the trimmed V and J ends, which lost 0 bases and 3 bases, there was a span of 11 bases. This CDR3 spans 15 amino acids. The CDR3 nucleotides read TGTGCCAGCAGTTACTCGTCAGGGACCCACTATGGCTACACCTTC. Its translation is CASSYSSGTHYGYTF.

This clonotype has just a few counts. The CDR3 DNA reads TGTGCCAGCAGCCACTCGGGACGGGACACTGAAGCTTTCTTT. Translating gives CASSHSGRDTEAFF. The rearrangement links TRBV3-1 to TRBJ1-1; a weak D match, TRBD1 (5 bases). Between the trimmed V and J ends, which lost 3 bases and 3 bases, there was a span of 11 bases. This CDR3 region has 14 residues. CDR1 is LGHDT, CDR2 YNNKEL, per germline (reference sequence). Full variable domain (missing parts from reference TRBV3-1 and TRBJ1-1): DTAVSQTPKYLVTQMGNDKSIKCEQNLGHDTMYWYKQDSKKFLKIMFSYNNKELIINETVPNRFSPKSPDKAHLNLHINSLELGDSAVYFCASSHSGRDTEAFFGQGTRLTVV.

This clonotype showed up just a few times. The rearrangement joins TRBV5-1 to TRBJ2-5, with D unclear. Germline CDR1 SGHRS, CDR2 YFSETQ. Trimming shortened V by 7 bases and J by 4 bases, and 8 bases separated the two germline ends. The CDR3 has 11 amino acids. The CDR3 loop is CASGDGETQYF. The DNA of the CDR3 is TGCGCCAGCGGGGATGGAGAGACCCAGTACTTC.

The genes are TRBV15 and TRBJ2-7, with 14 bases fitting TRBD2. This CDR3 comprises 18 residues. CDR1 LNHNV and CDR2 YYDKDF come from the germline V gene (reference sequence). The V segment lost 1 base and the J segment 1 base; nucleotides outside the gene matches: 6. DNA of the CDR3: TGTGCCACCAGCAGAGTTGGACTAGCGGGAGGAGGGTCCTACGAGCAGTACTTC. It specifies CATSRVGLAGGGSYEQYF.

This clonotype was seen ten or more times. V and J are TRBV20-1 and TRBJ2-5; D ambiguous. Deletions cut 0 bases from V and 3 bases from J, with 20 bases between. The CDR3 extends over 17 amino acids. Germline loops: CDR1 DFQATT, CDR2 SNEGSKA (reference sequence). CDR3 protein: CSARDSYYEIGKETQYF. The CDR3 DNA reads as TGCAGTGCTAGAGATAGCTACTATGAAATTGGAAAAGAGACCCAGTACTTC.

The J gene is TRBJ2-7, the V gene TRBV5-1, with 7 bases fitting TRBD1. CDR3 length equals 16 residues. The germline V gene encodes CDR1 SGHRS and CDR2 YFSETQ. The J segment lost 0 bases and the V segment lost 1 base, leaving 7 bases of the junction unmatched. CDR3 DNA: TGCGCCAGCAGCTTGCAACCCGGGACAGTCTCCTACGAGCAGTACTTC. It translates to CASSLQPGTVSYEQYF.